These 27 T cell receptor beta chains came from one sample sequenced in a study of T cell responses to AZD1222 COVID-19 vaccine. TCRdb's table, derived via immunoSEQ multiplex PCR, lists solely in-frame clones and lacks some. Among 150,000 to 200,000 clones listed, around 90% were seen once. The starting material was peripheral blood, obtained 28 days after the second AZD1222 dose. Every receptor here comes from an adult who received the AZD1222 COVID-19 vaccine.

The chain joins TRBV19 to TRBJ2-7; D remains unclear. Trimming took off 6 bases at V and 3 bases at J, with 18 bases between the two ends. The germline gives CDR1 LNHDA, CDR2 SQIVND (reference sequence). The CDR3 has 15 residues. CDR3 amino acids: CASSPGRVLGYEQYF. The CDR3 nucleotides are TGTGCCAGTAGCCCCGGAAGGGTACTTGGCTACGAGCAGTACTTC.

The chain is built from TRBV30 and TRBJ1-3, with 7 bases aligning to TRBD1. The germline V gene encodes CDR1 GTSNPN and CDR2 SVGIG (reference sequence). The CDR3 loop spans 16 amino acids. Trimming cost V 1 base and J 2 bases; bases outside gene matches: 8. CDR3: CAWSALTGAAGNTIYF. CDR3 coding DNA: TGTGCCTGGAGTGCCTTAACAGGGGCTGCTGGAAACACCATATATTTT. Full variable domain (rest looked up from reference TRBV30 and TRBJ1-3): SQTIHQWPATLVQPVGSPLSLECTVEGTSNPNLYWYRQAAGRGLQLLFYSVGIGQISSEVPQNLSASRPQDRQFILSSKKLLLSDSGFYLCAWSALTGAAGNTIYFGEGSWLTVV.

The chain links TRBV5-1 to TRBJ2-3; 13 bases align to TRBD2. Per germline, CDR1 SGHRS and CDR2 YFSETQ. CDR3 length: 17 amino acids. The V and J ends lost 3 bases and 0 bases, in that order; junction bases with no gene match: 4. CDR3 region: CASSSRLAGGSTDTQYF. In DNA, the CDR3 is TGCGCCAGCAGCTCCAGACTAGCGGGAGGTAGCACAGATACGCAGTATTTT.

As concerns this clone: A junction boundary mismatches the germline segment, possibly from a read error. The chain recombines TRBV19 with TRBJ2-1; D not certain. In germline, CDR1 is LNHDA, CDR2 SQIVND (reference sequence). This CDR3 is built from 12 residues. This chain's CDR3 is CASSIDQKAQLF. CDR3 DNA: TGTGCCAGTAGTATAGATCAAAAGGCCCAGCTCTTC.

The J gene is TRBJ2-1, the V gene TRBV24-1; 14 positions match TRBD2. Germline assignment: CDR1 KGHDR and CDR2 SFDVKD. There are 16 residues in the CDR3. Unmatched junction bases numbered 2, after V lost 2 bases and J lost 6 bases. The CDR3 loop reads CATSDWTSGRSNEQFF. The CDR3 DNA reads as TGTGCCACCAGTGATTGGACTAGCGGGAGGTCCAATGAGCAGTTCTTC.

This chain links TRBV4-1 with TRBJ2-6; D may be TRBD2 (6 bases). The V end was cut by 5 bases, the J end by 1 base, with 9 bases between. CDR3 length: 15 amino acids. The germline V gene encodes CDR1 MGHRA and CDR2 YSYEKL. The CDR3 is CASSVGGSGANVLTF. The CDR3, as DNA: TGCGCCAGCAGCGTCGGAGGGTCTGGGGCCAACGTCCTGACTTTC.

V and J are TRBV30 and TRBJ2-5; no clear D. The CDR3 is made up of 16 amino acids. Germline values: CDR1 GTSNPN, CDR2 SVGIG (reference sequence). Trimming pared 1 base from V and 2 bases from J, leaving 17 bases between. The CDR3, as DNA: TGTGCCTGGAGTGGCGTGGGAAATCCGGCTCAAGAGACCCAGTACTTC. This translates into CAWSGVGNPAQETQYF.

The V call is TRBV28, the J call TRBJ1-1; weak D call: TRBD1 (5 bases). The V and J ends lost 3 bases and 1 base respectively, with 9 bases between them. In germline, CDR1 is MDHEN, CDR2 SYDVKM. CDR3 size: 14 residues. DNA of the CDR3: TGTGCCAGCAGTTTTCAGGGACCGAACACTGAAGCTTTCTTT. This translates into CASSFQGPNTEAFF.

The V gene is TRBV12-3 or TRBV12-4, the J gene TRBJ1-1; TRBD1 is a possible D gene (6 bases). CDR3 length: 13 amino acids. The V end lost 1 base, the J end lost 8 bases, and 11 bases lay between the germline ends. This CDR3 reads CASSLGAGTEAFF. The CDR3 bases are TGTGCCAGCAGTTTAGGGGCCGGGACAGAAGCTTTCTTT.

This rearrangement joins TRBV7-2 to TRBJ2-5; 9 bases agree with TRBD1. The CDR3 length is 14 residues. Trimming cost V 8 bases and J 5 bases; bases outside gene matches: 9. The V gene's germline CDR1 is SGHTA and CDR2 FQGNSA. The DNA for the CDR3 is TGTGCCAGCGAGGGGACAGGGACCGGGGAGACCCAGTACTTC. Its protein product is CASEGTGTGETQYF.

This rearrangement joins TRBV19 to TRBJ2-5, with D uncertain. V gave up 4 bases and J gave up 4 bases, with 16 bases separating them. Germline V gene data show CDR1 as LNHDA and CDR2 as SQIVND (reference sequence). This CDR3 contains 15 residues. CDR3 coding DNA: TGTGCCAGTAGTAGAGCAATAGGGTGGGGAGAGACCCAGTACTTC. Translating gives CASSRAIGWGETQYF. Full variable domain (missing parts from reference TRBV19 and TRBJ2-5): DGGITQSPKYLFRKEGQNVTLSCEQNLNHDAMYWYRQDPGQGLRLIYYSQIVNDFQKGDIAEGYSVSREKKESFPLTVTSAQKNPTAFYLCASSRAIGWGETQYFGPGTRLLVL.

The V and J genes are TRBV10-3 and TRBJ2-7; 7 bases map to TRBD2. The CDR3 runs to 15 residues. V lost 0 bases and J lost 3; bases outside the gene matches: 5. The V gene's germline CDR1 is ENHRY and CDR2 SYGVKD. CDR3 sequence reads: CAISESSSGIYEQYF. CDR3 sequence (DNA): TGTGCCATCAGTGAGTCTTCTAGCGGAATCTACGAGCAGTACTTC.

In DNA, the CDR3 is TGCAGCGTTGAATACAATGAGCAGTTCTTC. This sequence encodes CSVEYNEQFF. The rearrangement joins TRBV29-1 to TRBJ2-1, with D unclear. Germline assignment: CDR1 SQVTM and CDR2 ANQGSEA. The V and J ends lost 2 bases and 4 bases respectively, with 0 bases between them. The CDR3 is made up of 10 amino acids.

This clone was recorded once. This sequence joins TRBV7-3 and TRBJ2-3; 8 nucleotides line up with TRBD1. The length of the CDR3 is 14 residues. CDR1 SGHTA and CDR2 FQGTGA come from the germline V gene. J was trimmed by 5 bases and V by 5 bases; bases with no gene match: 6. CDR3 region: CASSEQGGGDTQYF. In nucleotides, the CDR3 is TGTGCCAGCAGCGAACAGGGGGGAGGAGATACGCAGTATTTT.

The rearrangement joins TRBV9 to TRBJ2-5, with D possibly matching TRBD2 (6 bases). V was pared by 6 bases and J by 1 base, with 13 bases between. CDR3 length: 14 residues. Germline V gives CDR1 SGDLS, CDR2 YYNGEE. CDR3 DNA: TGTGCCAGCACGCATAGCGGATTCCAAGAGACCCAGTACTTC. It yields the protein CASTHSGFQETQYF. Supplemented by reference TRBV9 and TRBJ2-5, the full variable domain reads DSGVTQTPKHLITATGQRVTLRCSPRSGDLSVYWYQQSLDQGLQFLIQYYNGEERAKGNILERFSAQQFPDLHSELNLSSLELGDSALYFCASTHSGFQETQYFGPGTRLLVL.

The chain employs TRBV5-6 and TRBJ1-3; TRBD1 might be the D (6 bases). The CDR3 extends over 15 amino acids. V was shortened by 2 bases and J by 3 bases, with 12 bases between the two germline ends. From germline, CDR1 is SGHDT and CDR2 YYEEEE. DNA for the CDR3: TGTGCCAGCAGCTTTGGCCAGGGGAGTGGAAACACCATATATTTT. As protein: CASSFGQGSGNTIYF.

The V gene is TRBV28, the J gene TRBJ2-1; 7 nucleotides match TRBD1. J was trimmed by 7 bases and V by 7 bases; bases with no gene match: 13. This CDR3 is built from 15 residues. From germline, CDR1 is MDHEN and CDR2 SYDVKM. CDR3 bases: TGTGCCAGCACCCCATCGGGGCAGGGGGTTAATGAGCAGTTCTTC. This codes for CASTPSGQGVNEQFF.

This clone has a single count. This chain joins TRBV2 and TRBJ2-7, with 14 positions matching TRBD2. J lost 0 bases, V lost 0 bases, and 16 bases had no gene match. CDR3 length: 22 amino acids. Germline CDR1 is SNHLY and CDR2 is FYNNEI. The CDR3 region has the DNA TGTGCCAGCAGTGAAGCGCTTCGGACTGAACCGGGACTAGCGGGAGTCTCCTACGAGCAGTACTTC. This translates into CASSEALRTEPGLAGVSYEQYF.

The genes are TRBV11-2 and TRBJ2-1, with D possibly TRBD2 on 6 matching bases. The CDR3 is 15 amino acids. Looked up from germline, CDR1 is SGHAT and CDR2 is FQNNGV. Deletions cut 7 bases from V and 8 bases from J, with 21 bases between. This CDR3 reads CASTSGGAGSDEQFF. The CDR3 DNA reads TGTGCCAGCACCTCCGGTGGAGCGGGCTCGGATGAGCAGTTCTTC.

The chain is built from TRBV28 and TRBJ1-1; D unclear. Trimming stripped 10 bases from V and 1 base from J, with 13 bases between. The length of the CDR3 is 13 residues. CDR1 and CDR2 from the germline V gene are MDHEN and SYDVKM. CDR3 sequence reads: CATEEFGNTEAFF. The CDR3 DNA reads TGTGCCACCGAGGAGTTTGGGAACACTGAAGCTTTCTTT.

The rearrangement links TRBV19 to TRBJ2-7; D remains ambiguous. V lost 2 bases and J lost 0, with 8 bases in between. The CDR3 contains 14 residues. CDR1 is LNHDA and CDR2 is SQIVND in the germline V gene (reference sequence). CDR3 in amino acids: CASSIKGYSYEQYF. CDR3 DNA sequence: TGTGCCAGTAGTATAAAAGGCTACTCCTACGAGCAGTACTTC.

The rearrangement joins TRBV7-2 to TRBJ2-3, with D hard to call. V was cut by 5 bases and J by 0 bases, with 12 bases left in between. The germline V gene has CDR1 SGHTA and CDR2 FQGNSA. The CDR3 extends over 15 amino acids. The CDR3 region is CASSPRASSTDTQYF. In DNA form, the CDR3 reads TGTGCCAGCAGCCCCCGAGCGTCTAGCACAGATACGCAGTATTTT.

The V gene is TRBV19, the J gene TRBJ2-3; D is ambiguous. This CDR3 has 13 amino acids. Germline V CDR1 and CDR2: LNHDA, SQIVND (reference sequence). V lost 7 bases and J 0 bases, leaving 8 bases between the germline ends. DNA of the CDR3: TGTGCCAGTACGCCGGCTAGCACAGATACGCAGTATTTT. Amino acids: CASTPASTDTQYF.

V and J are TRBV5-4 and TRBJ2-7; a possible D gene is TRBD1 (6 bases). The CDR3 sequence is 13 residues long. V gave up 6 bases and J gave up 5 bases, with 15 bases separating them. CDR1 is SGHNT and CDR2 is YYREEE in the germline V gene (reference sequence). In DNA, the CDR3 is TGTGCCAGCACCGTCCCAGGGGTAAACGAGCAGTACTTC. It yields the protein CASTVPGVNEQYF.

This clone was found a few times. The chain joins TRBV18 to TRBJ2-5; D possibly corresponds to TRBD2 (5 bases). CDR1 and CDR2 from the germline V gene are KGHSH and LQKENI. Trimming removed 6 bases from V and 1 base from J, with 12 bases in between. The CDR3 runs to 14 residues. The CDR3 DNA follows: TGTGCCAGCTCTCGAGGGAGCGGCCAAGAGACCCAGTACTTC. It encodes CASSRGSGQETQYF.

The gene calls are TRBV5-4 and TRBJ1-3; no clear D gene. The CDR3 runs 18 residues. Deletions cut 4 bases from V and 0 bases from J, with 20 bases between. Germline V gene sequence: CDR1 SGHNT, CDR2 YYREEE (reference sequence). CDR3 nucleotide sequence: TGTGCCAGCAGCCTAGATACCCCTGGACGGAGCTCTGGAAACACCATATATTTT. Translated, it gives CASSLDTPGRSSGNTIYF.

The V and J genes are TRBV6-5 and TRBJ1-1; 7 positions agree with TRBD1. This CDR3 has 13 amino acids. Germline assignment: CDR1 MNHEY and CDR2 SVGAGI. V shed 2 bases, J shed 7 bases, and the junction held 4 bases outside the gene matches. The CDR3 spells CASSYRQGGEAFF. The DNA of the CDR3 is TGTGCCAGCAGTTACCGACAGGGCGGTGAAGCTTTCTTT.